The entry below describes one T cell receptor (beta chain). Its specificity is unknown. This CDR3 has 14 amino acids. The V segment lost 8 bases and the J segment 2 bases; nucleotides outside the gene matches: 5. Germline V gene data show CDR1 as SGHTA and CDR2 as FQGNSA. The data were taken from a study of CD8 T cells in ankylosing spondylitis. General observations from the study: Significant enrichment of disease-linked clones was reportedly seen in matched ankylosing spondylitis synovial fluid. Seemingly characteristic of ankylosing spondylitis blood was a TCR beta motif consisting of 7 or 8 highly homologous variants. With a CD8+ phenotype, disease-linked clones were relatively rare in peripheral blood.

Libraries for TCR beta were made by quantitative 5'-RACE with molecular barcodes. TCRdb re-called the 5' RACE reads with MiXCR, one entry per CDR3 protein. The data hold approximately 200,000 distinct CDR3 sequences, with 13% observed a single time. The clonotype was recovered from a female donor with ankylosing spondylitis or in good health (not recorded which). Sequencing was performed on blood, either unsorted or a sorted T cell fraction (not recorded which). V gene TRBV7-2 combines with J gene TRBJ2-7; TRBD1 agrees at 11 bases. The CDR3 bases are TGTGCCAGCGCCCCGGGACAGGGGGCCTACGAGCAGTACTTC. Its protein product is CASAPGQGAYEQYF.